Reported below is one T cell receptor beta chain. This sample is part of a study of CD8 T cells in Susac syndrome. Germline V lookup: CDR1 MGHRA, CDR2 YSYEKL. Trimming cost V 2 bases and J 4 bases; bases outside gene matches: 3. The CDR3 extends over 14 amino acids. Random hexamers were used to reverse transcribe the RNA input (roughly 0.5 to 1 ug). TCRdb re-called the immunoSEQ multiplex PCR reads with MiXCR, one entry per CDR3 protein. The table shows some 140,000 distinct CDR3 sequences, with 95% occurring only once. Sequencing of TCR beta, carried out with a high-throughput approach, was applied to CD8+ and CD4+ T cells from the blood. Negative isolation was used for CD8+ and CD4+ T cells, and FACS enrichment was applied to TEMRA cells.

The chain employs TRBV4-1 and TRBJ2-7, with TRBD2 matching 9 bases. The TCR was taken from a human donor with Susac syndrome. Material for sequencing was CD8+ T cells from PBMCs. The DNA for the CDR3 is TGCGCCAGCAGCCAACTAGCGGGGACTTACGAGCAGTACTTC. This translates into CASSQLAGTYEQYF.